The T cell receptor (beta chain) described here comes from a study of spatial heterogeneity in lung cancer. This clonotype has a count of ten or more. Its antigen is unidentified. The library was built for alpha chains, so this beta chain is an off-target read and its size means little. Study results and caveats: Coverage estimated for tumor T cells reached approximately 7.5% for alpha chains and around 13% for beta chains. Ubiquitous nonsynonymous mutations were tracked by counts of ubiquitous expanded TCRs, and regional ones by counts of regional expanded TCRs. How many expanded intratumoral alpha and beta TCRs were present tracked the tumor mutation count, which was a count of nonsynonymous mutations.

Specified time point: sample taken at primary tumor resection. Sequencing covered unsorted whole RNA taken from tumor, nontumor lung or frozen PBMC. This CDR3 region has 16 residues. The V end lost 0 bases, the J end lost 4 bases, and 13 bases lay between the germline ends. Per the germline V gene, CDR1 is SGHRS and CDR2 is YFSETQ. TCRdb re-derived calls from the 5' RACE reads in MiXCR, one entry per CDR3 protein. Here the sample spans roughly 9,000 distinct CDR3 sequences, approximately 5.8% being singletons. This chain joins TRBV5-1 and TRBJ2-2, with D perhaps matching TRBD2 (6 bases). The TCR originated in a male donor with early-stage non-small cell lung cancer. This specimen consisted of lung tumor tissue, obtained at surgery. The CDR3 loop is CASSLVPGGSTGELFF. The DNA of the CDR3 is TGCGCCAGCAGCTTGGTACCCGGGGGAAGCACCGGGGAGCTGTTTTTT.